A single sample gave rise to the 3 T cell receptor beta chains below, sequenced in a study of shared clonotypes between healthy human individuals. Profiling relied on immunoSEQ multiplex PCR, and the TCRdb table lists in-frame clones only, not all of them. Among millions of clones listed, over 85% were seen once. Sequencing was done on a sample of naive CD4+ T cells sorted from blood. As to subset: CD45RA+ positively selected. The receptors here all came from a man aged 18 to 29 in good health.

Comments on this clone: Other DNA sequences within the sample encode an identical CDR3. This chain connects TRBV30 to TRBJ1-3; D unclear. CDR1 and CDR2 (germline): GTSNPN, SVGIG (reference sequence). V was clipped by 3 bases and J by 0 bases, with 6 bases between them. This CDR3 spans 13 amino acids. In DNA form, the CDR3 reads TGTGCCTGGAGGCTCCACTCTGGAAACACCATATATTTT. It specifies CAWRLHSGNTIYF.

The chain joins TRBV30 to TRBJ2-7; a possible D gene is TRBD1 (5 bases). The germline gives CDR1 GTSNPN, CDR2 SVGIG (reference sequence). V lost 5 bases, J lost 5 bases, and 13 bases lay in between. This CDR3 region has 12 residues. The DNA for the CDR3 is TGTGCCTGGGAACGACAGACCCACGAGCAGTACTTC. Protein sequence: CAWERQTHEQYF.

This clone has a single count. The chain has TRBV19 and TRBJ1-5, with no clear D. V was trimmed by 7 bases and J by 2 bases, leaving 15 bases between them. The germline V gene has CDR1 LNHDA and CDR2 SQIVND (reference sequence). The CDR3 runs to 15 residues. CDR3 in DNA: TGTGCCAGTACCTCCGTAGACACACGCAATCAGCCCCAGCATTTT. Amino acid sequence: CASTSVDTRNQPQHF.